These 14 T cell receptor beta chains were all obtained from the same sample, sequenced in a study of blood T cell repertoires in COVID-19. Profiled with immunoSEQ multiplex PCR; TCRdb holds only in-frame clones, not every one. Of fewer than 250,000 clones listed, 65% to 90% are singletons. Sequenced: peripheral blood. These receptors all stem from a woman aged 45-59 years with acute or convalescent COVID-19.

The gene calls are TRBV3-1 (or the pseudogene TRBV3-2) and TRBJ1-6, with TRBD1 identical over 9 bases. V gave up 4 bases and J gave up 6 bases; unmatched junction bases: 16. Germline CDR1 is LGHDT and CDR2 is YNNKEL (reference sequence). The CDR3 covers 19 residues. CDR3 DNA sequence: TGTGCCAGCAGCCGAAAGCTTACCGGGACAGGGTTGGGTAATTCACCCCTCCACTTT. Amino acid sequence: CASSRKLTGTGLGNSPLHF.

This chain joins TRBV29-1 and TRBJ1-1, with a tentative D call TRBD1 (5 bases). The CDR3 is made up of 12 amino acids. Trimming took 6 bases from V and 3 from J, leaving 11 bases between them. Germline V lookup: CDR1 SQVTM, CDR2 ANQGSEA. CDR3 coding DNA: TGCAGCGTGCGGACAAGCGACACTGAAGCTTTCTTT. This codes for CSVRTSDTEAFF.

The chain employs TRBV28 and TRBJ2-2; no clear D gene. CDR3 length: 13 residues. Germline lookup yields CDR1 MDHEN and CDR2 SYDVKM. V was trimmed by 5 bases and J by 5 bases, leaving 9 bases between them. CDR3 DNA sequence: TGTGCCAGCAGTCTCCTAGGTACCGGGGAGCTGTTTTTT. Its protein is CASSLLGTGELFF.

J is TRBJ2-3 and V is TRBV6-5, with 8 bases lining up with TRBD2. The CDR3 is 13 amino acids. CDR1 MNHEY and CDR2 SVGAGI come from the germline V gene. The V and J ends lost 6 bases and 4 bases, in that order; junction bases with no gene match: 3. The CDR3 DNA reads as TGTGCCAGCAGCGGGGGGGCGGCAGATACGCAGTATTTT. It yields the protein CASSGGAADTQYF.

The CDR3 protein is CSVVSGGSYGYTF. In DNA form, the CDR3 reads TGCAGCGTTGTCTCAGGGGGTAGCTATGGCTACACCTTC. The chain is built from TRBV29-1 and TRBJ1-2, with 7 positions matching TRBD1. Germline lookup yields CDR1 SQVTM and CDR2 ANQGSEA. With V trimmed by 4 bases and J by 4 bases, 6 bases remained unmatched. There are 13 residues in the CDR3.

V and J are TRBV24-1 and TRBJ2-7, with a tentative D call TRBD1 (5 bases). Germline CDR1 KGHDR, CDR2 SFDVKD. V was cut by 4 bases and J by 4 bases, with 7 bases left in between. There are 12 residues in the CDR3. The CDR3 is CATSESGYEQYF. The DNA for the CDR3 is TGTGCCACCAGTGAATCAGGGTACGAGCAGTACTTC.

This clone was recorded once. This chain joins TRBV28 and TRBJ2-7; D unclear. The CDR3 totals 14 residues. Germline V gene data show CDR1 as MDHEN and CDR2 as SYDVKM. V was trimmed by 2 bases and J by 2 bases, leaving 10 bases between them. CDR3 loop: CASSLVSPAYEQYF. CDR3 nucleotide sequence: TGTGCCAGCAGTTTAGTTTCCCCCGCCTACGAGCAGTACTTC.

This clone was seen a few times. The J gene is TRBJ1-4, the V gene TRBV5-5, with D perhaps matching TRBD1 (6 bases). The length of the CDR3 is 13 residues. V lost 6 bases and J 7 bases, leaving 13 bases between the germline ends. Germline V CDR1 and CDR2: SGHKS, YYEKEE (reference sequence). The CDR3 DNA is TGTGCCAGCACCGTCAGGGGCGGTGAAAAACTGTTTTTT. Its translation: CASTVRGGEKLFF.

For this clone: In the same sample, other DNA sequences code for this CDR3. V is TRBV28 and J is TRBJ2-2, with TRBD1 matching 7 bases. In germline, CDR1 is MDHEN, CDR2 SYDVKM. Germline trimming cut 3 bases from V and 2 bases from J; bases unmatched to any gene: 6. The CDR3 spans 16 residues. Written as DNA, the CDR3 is TGTGCCAGCAGTTTTTTGGGGACAGCCAACACCGGGGAGCTGTTTTTT. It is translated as CASSFLGTANTGELFF.

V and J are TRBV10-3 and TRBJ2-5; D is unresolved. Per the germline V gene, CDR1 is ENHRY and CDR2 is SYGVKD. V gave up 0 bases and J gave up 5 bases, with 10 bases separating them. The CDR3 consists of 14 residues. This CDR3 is CAISESTELETQYF. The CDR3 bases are TGTGCCATCAGTGAGTCAACTGAGCTGGAGACCCAGTACTTC.

Here the CDR3 DNA reads TGCGCCAGCAGCCAACGGGACATTAACTATGGCTACACCTTC. Its translation is CASSQRDINYGYTF. The gene calls are TRBV4-1 and TRBJ1-2; D might be TRBD1 (6 bases). Trimming pared 2 bases from V and 1 base from J, leaving 8 bases between. The length of the CDR3 is 14 residues. Germline CDR1 and CDR2: MGHRA and YSYEKL.

CDR3 DNA sequence: TGTGCCAGCAGCTCCGGGGGGAGCTCCTACAATGAGCAGTTCTTC. Translation gives CASSSGGSSYNEQFF. The chain uses TRBV7-8 and TRBJ2-1; TRBD2 agrees at 7 bases. Germline CDR1 SGHVS, CDR2 FQNEAQ. V shed 4 bases and J 0 bases; nucleotides not matched to a gene: 3. The CDR3 loop spans 15 amino acids.

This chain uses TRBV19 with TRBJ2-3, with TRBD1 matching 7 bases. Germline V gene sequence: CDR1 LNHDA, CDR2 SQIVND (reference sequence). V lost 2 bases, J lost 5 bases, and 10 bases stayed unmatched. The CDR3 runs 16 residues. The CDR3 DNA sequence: TGTGCCAGTAGTATAAGGGGGCCCCCCTATGGAGATACGCAGTATTTT. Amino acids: CASSIRGPPYGDTQYF.

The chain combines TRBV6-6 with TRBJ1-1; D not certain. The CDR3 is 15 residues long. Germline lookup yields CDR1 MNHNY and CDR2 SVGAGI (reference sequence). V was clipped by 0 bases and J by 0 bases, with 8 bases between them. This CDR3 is CASSYSSGVNTEAFF. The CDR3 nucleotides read TGTGCCAGCAGTTACTCGTCAGGCGTGAACACTGAAGCTTTCTTT.